Here is one T cell receptor beta chain with its context. Antigen unknown. Second-dose intervals of approximately 4 or approximately 12 weeks were pooled. Per the germline V gene, CDR1 is SGHNT and CDR2 is YENEEA. The length of the CDR3 is 13 residues. V lost 6 bases, J lost 2 bases, and 9 bases lay in between. This sample is part of a study of T cell responses to AZD1222 COVID-19 vaccine. Study outcomes and limitations: Regions 160-218 and 743-854 dominated among vaccine-associated CD4 TCRs spanning spike. Once two AZD1222 doses were given, Spike-specific TCR breadth and depth went up. Clonal diversity was possibly underestimated, and the donors were mostly white British, with more females.

Libraries were prepared by immunoSEQ multiplex PCR; TCRdb keeps only in-frame clonotypes and omits some of them. The sample includes 75,000 to 100,000 clones, 80% to 95% seen only once; the top ten take about 3.4%. This TCR derives from an adult who received the AZD1222 COVID-19 vaccine. The specimen was peripheral blood, collected 28 days after the second AZD1222 dose. The rearrangement uses TRBV11-3 and TRBJ2-3, with D hard to call. In nucleotides, the CDR3 is TGTGCCAGCAGGCCAGATCTCACAGATACGCAGTATTTT. Translated, it gives CASRPDLTDTQYF. Full variable domain (rest looked up from reference TRBV11-3 and TRBJ2-3): EAGVVQSPRYKIIEKKQPVAFWCNPISGHNTLYWYLQNLGQGPELLIRYENEEAVDDSQLPKDRFSAERLKGVDSTLKIQPAELGDSAVYLCASRPDLTDTQYFGPGTRLTVL.